This T cell receptor (beta chain) was captured in a study of post-analysis software for immune sequencing data. Looking at the study overall: Some patients lacked subtype; others had relapsing-remitting, secondary progressive or progressive-relapsing disease. Whole-study findings and limits: Comparison of patients with controls showed four or five TRBV segments more frequent in patients, TRBV5-6, TRBV5-1 and TRBV20-1 among them.

Details on this clonotype: Its antigen is not known.

Trimming shortened V by 5 bases and J by 3 bases, and 16 bases separated the two germline ends. The CDR3 is 15 residues long. cDNA libraries for TCR beta contained unique molecular identifiers. TCRdb re-analysed the PCR reads in MiXCR, keeping a single row per CDR3 protein. The sample has about 540,000 distinct CDR3 sequences, around 31% seen once. This TCR derives from a girl younger than 18 with multiple sclerosis. The chain couples TRBV12-3 or TRBV12-4 to TRBJ2-5; D might be TRBD1 (6 bases). Sequences were obtained from blood. This CDR3 reads CASSPGAPREETQYF. CDR3 sequence (DNA): TGTGCCAGCAGTCCAGGGGCCCCTCGGGAAGAGACCCAGTACTTC.